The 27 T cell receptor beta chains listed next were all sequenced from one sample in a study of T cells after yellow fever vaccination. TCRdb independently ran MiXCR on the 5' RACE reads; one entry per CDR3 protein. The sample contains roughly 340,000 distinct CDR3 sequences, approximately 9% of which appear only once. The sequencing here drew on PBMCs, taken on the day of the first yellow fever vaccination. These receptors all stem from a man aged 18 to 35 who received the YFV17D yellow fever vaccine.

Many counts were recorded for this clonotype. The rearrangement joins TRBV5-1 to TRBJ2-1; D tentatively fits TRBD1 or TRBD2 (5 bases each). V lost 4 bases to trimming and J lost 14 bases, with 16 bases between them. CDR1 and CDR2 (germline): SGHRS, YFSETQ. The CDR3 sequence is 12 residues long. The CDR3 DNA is TGCGCCAGCAGCCCCCCCGGGGCAGGGAAGTTCTTC. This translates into CASSPPGAGKFF.

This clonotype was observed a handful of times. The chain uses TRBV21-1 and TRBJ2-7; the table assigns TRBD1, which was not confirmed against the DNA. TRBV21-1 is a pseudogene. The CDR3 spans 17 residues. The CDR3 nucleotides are TGTGCCAGCAGCAAAACAAGATTCAAGGGTCCCCCCTACGAGCAGTACTTC. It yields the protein CASSKTRFKGPPYEQYF.

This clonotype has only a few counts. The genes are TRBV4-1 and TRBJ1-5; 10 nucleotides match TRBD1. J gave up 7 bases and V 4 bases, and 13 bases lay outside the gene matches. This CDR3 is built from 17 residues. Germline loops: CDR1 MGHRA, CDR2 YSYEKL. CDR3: CASSPAPRGQGSQPQHF. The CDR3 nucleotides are TGCGCCAGCAGCCCAGCTCCACGGGGACAGGGGAGCCAGCCCCAGCATTTT.

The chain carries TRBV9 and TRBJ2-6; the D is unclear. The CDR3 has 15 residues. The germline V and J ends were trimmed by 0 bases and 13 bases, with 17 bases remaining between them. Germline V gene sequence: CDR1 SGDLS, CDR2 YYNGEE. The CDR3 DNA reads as TGTGCCAGCAGCGTAGCTACGGAATACGCCTGGGTCCTGACTTTC. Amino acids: CASSVATEYAWVLTF.

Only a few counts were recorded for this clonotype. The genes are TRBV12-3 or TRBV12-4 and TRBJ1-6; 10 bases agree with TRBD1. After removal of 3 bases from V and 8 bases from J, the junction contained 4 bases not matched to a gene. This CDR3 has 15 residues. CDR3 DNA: TGTGCCAGCAGTTTGGGACAGGGGCGGGATTCACCCCTCCACTTT. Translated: CASSLGQGRDSPLHF.

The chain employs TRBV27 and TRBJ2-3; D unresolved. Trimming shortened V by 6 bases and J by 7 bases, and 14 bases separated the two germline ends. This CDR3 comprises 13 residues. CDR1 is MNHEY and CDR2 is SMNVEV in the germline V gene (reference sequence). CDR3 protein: CASSHSLGYTQYF. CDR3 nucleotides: TGTGCCAGCAGCCACTCCCTGGGATATACGCAGTATTTT.

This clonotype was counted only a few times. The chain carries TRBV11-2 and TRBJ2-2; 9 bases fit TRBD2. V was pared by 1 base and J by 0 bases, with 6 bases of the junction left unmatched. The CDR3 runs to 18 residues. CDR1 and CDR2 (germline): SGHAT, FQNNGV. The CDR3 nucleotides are TGTGCCAGCAGCTTAGGCATCAGCGGGGGGACGAACACCGGGGAGCTGTTTTTT. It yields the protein CASSLGISGGTNTGELFF.

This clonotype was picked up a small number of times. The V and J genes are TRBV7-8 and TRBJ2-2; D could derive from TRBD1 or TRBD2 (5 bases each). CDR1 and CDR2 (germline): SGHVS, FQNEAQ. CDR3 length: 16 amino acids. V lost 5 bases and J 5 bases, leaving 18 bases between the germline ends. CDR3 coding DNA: TGTGCCAGCAGCGTTCGGGACCTTACGTCAACCGGGGAGCTGTTTTTT. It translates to CASSVRDLTSTGELFF.

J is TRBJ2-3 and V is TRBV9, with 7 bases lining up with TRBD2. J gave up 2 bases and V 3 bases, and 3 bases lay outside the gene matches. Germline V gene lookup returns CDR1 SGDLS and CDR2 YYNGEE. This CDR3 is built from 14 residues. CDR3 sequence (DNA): TGTGCCAGCAGCGAGGGAGGGACCACAGATACGCAGTATTTT. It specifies CASSEGGTTDTQYF.

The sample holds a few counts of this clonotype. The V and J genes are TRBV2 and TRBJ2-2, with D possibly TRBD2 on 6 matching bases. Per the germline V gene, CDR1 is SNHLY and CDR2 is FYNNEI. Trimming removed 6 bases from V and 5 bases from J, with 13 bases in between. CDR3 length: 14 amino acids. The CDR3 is CASSPNGGTGELFF. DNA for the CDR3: TGTGCCAGCAGCCCTAATGGGGGGACCGGGGAGCTGTTTTTT.

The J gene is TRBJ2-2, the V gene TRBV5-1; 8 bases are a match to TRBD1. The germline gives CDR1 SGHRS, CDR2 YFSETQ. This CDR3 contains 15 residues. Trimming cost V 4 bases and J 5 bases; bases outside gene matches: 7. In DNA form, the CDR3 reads TGCGCCAGCAGCGAAGGACAGGGTCAGACCGGGGAGCTGTTTTTT. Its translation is CASSEGQGQTGELFF.

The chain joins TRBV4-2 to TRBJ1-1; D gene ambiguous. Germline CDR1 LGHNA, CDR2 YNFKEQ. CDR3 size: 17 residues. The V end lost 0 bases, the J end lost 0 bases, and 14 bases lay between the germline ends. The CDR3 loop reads CASSQDGRTKMNTEAFF. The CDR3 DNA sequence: TGTGCCAGCAGCCAAGACGGCAGGACGAAAATGAACACTGAAGCTTTCTTT.

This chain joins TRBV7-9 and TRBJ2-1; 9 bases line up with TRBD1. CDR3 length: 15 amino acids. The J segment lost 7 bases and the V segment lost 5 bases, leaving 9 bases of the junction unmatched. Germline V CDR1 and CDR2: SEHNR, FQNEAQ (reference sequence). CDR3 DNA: TGTGCCAGCAGCCCAGGGGGGACAGGGCCAAATGAGCAGTTCTTC. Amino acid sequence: CASSPGGTGPNEQFF.

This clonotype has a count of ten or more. This CDR3 reads CASSGQGYTGELFF. In DNA, the CDR3 is TGTGCCAGCAGCGGGCAGGGGTACACCGGGGAGCTGTTTTTT. The chain recombines TRBV6-1 with TRBJ2-2, with D possibly matching TRBD1 (6 bases). CDR3 length equals 14 residues. Germline V lookup: CDR1 MNHNS, CDR2 SASEGT. The V and J ends lost 6 bases and 3 bases respectively, with 11 bases between them.

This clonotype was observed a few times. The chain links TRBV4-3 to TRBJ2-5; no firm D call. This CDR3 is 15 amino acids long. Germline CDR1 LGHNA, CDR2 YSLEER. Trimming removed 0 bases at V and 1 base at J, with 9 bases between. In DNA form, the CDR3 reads TGCGCCAGCAGCCAAGATTTGCGGCCCCAAGAGACCCAGTACTTC. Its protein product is CASSQDLRPQETQYF.

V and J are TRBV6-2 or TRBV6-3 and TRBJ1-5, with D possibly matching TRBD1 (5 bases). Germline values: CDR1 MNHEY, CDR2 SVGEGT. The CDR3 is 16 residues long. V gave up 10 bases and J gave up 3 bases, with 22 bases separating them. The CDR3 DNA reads TGTGCCACCAGCCGGGACTTCGACCCCCACAATCAGCCCCAGCATTTT. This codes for CATSRDFDPHNQPQHF.

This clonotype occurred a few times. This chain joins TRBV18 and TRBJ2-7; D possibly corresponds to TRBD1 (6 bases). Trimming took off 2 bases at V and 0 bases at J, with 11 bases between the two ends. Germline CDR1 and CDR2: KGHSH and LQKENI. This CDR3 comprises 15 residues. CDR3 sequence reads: CASSPTTGSSYEQYV. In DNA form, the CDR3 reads TGTGCCAGCTCACCAACGACAGGTAGCTCCTACGAGCAGTACGTC.

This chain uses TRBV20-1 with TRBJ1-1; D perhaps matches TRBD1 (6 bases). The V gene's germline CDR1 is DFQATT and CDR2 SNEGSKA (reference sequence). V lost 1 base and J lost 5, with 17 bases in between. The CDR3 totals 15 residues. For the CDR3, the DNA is TGCAGTGCTAGAGGACCCTACAGGGAGTGGACTGAAGCTTTCTTT. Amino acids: CSARGPYREWTEAFF.

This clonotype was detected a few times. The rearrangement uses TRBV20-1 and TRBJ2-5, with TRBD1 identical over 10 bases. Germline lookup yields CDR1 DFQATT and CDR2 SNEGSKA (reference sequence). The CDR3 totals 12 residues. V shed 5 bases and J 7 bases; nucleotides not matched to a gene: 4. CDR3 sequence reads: CSARQGATTQYF. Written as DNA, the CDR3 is TGCAGTGCTCGACAGGGGGCGACGACCCAGTACTTC.

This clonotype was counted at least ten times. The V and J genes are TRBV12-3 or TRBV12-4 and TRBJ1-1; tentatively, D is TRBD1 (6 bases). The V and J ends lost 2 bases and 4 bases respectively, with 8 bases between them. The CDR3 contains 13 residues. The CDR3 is CASSLSGVTEAFF. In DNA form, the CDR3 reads TGTGCCAGCAGTTTATCAGGGGTCACTGAAGCTTTCTTT.

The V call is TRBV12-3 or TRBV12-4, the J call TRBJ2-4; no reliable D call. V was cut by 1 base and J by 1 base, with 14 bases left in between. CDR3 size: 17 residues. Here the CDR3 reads CASSLEGLGRAKNIQYF. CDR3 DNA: TGTGCCAGCAGTTTAGAGGGCCTCGGGCGGGCCAAAAACATTCAGTACTTC.

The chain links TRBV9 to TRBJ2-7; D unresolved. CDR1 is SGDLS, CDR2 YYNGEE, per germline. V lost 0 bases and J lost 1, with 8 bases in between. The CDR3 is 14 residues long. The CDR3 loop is CASSVALASYEQYF. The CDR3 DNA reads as TGTGCCAGCAGCGTAGCCCTCGCTTCCTACGAGCAGTACTTC.

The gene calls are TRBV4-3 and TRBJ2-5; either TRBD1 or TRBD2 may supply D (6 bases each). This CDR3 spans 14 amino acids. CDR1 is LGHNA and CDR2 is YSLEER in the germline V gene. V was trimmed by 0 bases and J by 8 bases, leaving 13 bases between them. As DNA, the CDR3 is TGCGCCAGCAGCCAAGAAACCCTCGGGGGCACCCAGTACTTC. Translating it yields CASSQETLGGTQYF.

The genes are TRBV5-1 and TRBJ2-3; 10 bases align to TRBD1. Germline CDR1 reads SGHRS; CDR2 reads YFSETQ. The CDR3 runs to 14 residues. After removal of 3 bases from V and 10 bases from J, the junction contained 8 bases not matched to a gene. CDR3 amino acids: CASSSTGTGAAQYF. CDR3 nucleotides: TGCGCCAGCAGCTCTACCGGGACAGGGGCTGCGCAGTATTTT.

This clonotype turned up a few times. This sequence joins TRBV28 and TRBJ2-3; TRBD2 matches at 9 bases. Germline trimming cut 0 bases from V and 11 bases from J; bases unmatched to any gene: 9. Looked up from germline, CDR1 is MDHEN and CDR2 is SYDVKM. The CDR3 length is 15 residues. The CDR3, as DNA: TGTGCCAGCAGTTTATGGTCTAGCGGGAAGGTGGAGCAGTATTTT. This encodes CASSLWSSGKVEQYF.

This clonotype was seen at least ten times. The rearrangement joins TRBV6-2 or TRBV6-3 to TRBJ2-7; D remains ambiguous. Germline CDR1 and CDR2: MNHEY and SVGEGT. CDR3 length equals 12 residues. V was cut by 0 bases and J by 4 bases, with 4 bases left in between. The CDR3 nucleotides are TGTGCCAGCAGTTACTCGGAGTACGAGCAGTACGTC. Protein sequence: CASSYSEYEQYV.

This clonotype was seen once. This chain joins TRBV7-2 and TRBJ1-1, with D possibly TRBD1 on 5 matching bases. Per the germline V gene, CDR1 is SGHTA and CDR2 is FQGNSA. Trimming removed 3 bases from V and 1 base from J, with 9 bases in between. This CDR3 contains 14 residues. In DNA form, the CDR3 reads TGTGCCAGCAGCTTCAGGGCCACGAACACTGAAGCTTTCTTT. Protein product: CASSFRATNTEAFF.